A selection of T cell receptor beta chains follows, all from one sample in a study of blood T cell repertoires in COVID-19. TCRdb's table, derived via immunoSEQ multiplex PCR, lists solely in-frame clones and lacks some. The sample lists about 25,000 clones, about 83% occurring once. The sample consisted of peripheral blood. The receptor source for this set is a human donor in a cohort sampled during active COVID-19. Each CDR3 is given without its conserved first and last residue. The order of the fields is CDR3 protein, J gene, D gene, V gene. The D gene is left open where the match is weak.

CDR3aa: ASSTATLLAGVLAGELF
j_gene: TRBJ2-2
d_gene: TRBD2
v_gene: TRBV19

CDR3aa: ASSQMGQGAANSPLH
j_gene: TRBJ1-6
d_gene: TRBD1
v_gene: TRBV4-1

CDR3aa: ASSPNQGNGLDTQY
j_gene: TRBJ2-3
d_gene: -
v_gene: TRBV7-7

CDR3aa: ASSQDITQLAYNEQF
j_gene: TRBJ2-1
d_gene: -
v_gene: TRBV4-3

CDR3aa: SASFAGGTDTQY
j_gene: TRBJ2-3
d_gene: TRBD2
v_gene: TRBV20-1

CDR3aa: ASSLSTRGETQY
j_gene: TRBJ2-5
d_gene: -
v_gene: TRBV27

CDR3aa: ASSLAGLAGGRNEQY
j_gene: TRBJ2-7
d_gene: TRBD2
v_gene: TRBV7-2

CDR3aa: ASIKSLAVPAYEQY
j_gene: TRBJ2-7
d_gene: -
v_gene: TRBV2

CDR3aa: ASSLVPPSQNYGYT
j_gene: TRBJ1-2
d_gene: -
v_gene: TRBV5-1

CDR3aa: ASSPPGQGNSPLH
j_gene: TRBJ1-6
d_gene: TRBD1
v_gene: TRBV3-1/TRBV3-2

CDR3aa: ASSPPTGGYSPLH
j_gene: TRBJ1-6
d_gene: TRBD1
v_gene: TRBV27

CDR3aa: AGQQGFYNSPLH
j_gene: TRBJ1-6
d_gene: -
v_gene: TRBV7-9

CDR3aa: ASSQLANYGYT
j_gene: TRBJ1-2
d_gene: -
v_gene: TRBV3-1/TRBV3-2

CDR3aa: SVTQRQGLLNDIQY
j_gene: TRBJ2-4
d_gene: TRBD1
v_gene: TRBV29-1

CDR3aa: ASSQGTGLSNEQY
j_gene: TRBJ2-7
d_gene: TRBD1
v_gene: TRBV3-1/TRBV3-2

CDR3aa: ASSLELAGAETQY
j_gene: TRBJ2-5
d_gene: TRBD2
v_gene: TRBV11-2

CDR3aa: ASSSQRALTDTQY
j_gene: TRBJ2-3
d_gene: -
v_gene: TRBV27

CDR3aa: ASSYSVGAPTEAF
j_gene: TRBJ1-1
d_gene: -
v_gene: TRBV6-5

CDR3aa: ASSLGTRRVTGELF
j_gene: TRBJ2-2
d_gene: -
v_gene: TRBV7-2

CDR3aa: ASSYRRRGISSYNEQF
j_gene: TRBJ2-1
d_gene: -
v_gene: TRBV6-2/TRBV6-3

CDR3aa: ASKQEGVSGYT
j_gene: TRBJ1-2
d_gene: -
v_gene: TRBV19

CDR3aa: AWSVLASVNYEQY
j_gene: TRBJ2-7
d_gene: -
v_gene: TRBV30

CDR3aa: ATSGGDIHPYNEQF
j_gene: TRBJ2-1
d_gene: -
v_gene: TRBV24-1

CDR3aa: ASRAGGTTNEKLF
j_gene: TRBJ1-4
d_gene: -
v_gene: TRBV5-4

CDR3aa: ASSGGAGKYGYT
j_gene: TRBJ1-2
d_gene: -
v_gene: TRBV2

CDR3aa: ASIETTGQGARQPQH
j_gene: TRBJ1-5
d_gene: TRBD1
v_gene: TRBV28

CDR3aa: ASSQAFTDTQY
j_gene: TRBJ2-3
d_gene: -
v_gene: TRBV4-1

CDR3aa: ASMGQRGGTDTQY
j_gene: TRBJ2-3
d_gene: TRBD2
v_gene: TRBV2

CDR3aa: ASSLFQVPHQPQH
j_gene: TRBJ1-5
d_gene: -
v_gene: TRBV28

CDR3aa: ASSPGTAYTYEQY
j_gene: TRBJ2-7
d_gene: TRBD1
v_gene: TRBV7-2

CDR3aa: ASSVPTGVGSQPQH
j_gene: TRBJ1-5
d_gene: TRBD1
v_gene: TRBV19

CDR3aa: ASSSLGGIGRGTDTQY
j_gene: TRBJ2-3
d_gene: -
v_gene: TRBV7-3

CDR3aa: ASSLAAAAEAF
j_gene: TRBJ1-1
d_gene: -
v_gene: TRBV7-2

CDR3aa: ASSAGPGENYGYT
j_gene: TRBJ1-2
d_gene: -
v_gene: TRBV4-1

CDR3aa: ASSPGTGREANYGYT
j_gene: TRBJ1-2
d_gene: TRBD1
v_gene: TRBV9

CDR3aa: ASSVGSLPPDTQY
j_gene: TRBJ2-3
d_gene: -
v_gene: TRBV9

CDR3aa: ASSLEQRALETQY
j_gene: TRBJ2-5
d_gene: -
v_gene: TRBV11-2

CDR3aa: ASSVRGDQPQH
j_gene: TRBJ1-5
d_gene: -
v_gene: TRBV9

CDR3aa: ASSPLGGQAYEQY
j_gene: TRBJ2-7
d_gene: -
v_gene: TRBV11-1

CDR3aa: ASSQDSGNTEAF
j_gene: TRBJ1-1
d_gene: -
v_gene: TRBV3-1/TRBV3-2

CDR3aa: ASSVGQYTEAF
j_gene: TRBJ1-1
d_gene: -
v_gene: TRBV6-5

CDR3aa: ASRTGTGVSPLH
j_gene: TRBJ1-6
d_gene: TRBD1
v_gene: TRBV6-5

CDR3aa: ASTPQGSSSTDTQY
j_gene: TRBJ2-3
d_gene: -
v_gene: TRBV19

CDR3aa: ASSTTPTGNSPLH
j_gene: TRBJ1-6
d_gene: TRBD1
v_gene: TRBV27

CDR3aa: ASSLGLAGQSSYEQY
j_gene: TRBJ2-7
d_gene: TRBD2
v_gene: TRBV7-8

CDR3aa: ASSSGQPYPYEQY
j_gene: TRBJ2-7
d_gene: -
v_gene: TRBV5-4

CDR3aa: ASSSNPYGYT
j_gene: TRBJ1-2
d_gene: -
v_gene: TRBV7-8

CDR3aa: ASSPSSGGPRDTQY
j_gene: TRBJ2-3
d_gene: TRBD2
v_gene: TRBV9

CDR3aa: ASSPSPGGTEAF
j_gene: TRBJ1-1
d_gene: -
v_gene: TRBV4-2

CDR3aa: ASSLAGTAGYEQY
j_gene: TRBJ2-7
d_gene: -
v_gene: TRBV5-1

CDR3aa: ASSQRTGIGEKLF
j_gene: TRBJ1-4
d_gene: TRBD1
v_gene: TRBV4-1

CDR3aa: ASRDMFYGYT
j_gene: TRBJ1-2
d_gene: -
v_gene: TRBV3-1/TRBV3-2